The rows below give T cell receptor beta chains drawn from one sample of a study of CXCR3-negative and CXCR3-positive naive CD8 T cells. TCRdb derives one entry per CDR3 protein from the 5' RACE reads, leaving out DNA. This sample contains 45,000 to 60,000 distinct CDR3 sequences. Sequencing input: naive CXCR3- CD8+ T cells from blood. The receptor source for this set is a human donor in good health. Some clones in this sample may be carry-over from other donors' samples. Each CDR3 is given with its conserved first and last residue. Fields, in order: V gene, J gene, CDR3 protein.

v_call: TRBV7-2; j_call: TRBJ2-7; cdr3_aa: CASSLVQANYEQYF
v_call: TRBV20-1; j_call: TRBJ2-2; cdr3_aa: CSASPTGELFF
v_call: TRBV7-9; j_call: TRBJ2-7; cdr3_aa: CASSPSHDRLNSYEQYF
v_call: TRBV29-1; j_call: TRBJ2-1; cdr3_aa: CSVYDRYQNYNEQFF
v_call: TRBV20-1; j_call: TRBJ2-7; cdr3_aa: CSARSIQGNSYEQYF
v_call: TRBV11-2; j_call: TRBJ2-1; cdr3_aa: CASSRGVGLASEQFF
v_call: TRBV7-9; j_call: TRBJ2-2; cdr3_aa: CASSFGGTHNTGELFF
v_call: TRBV29-1; j_call: TRBJ1-1; cdr3_aa: CSVGDRMNTEAFF
v_call: TRBV29-1; j_call: TRBJ1-2; cdr3_aa: CSVEGQPTWEANYGYTF
v_call: TRBV27; j_call: TRBJ2-7; cdr3_aa: CASSILDSTYEQYF
v_call: TRBV5-1; j_call: TRBJ2-1; cdr3_aa: CASSLEPPGLSYNEQFF
v_call: TRBV7-3; j_call: TRBJ1-6; cdr3_aa: CASSIGGVSPLHF
v_call: TRBV5-1; j_call: TRBJ2-4; cdr3_aa: CANSPRTRKGPGGLVIQYF
v_call: TRBV7-9; j_call: TRBJ1-1; cdr3_aa: CASSSGTDHNTEAFF
v_call: TRBV10-3; j_call: TRBJ2-1; cdr3_aa: CAISEGGNNEQFF
v_call: TRBV21-1; j_call: TRBJ2-4; cdr3_aa: CASSTPRTGRHIQYF
v_call: TRBV20-1; j_call: TRBJ1-1; cdr3_aa: CSANGGGGQGLMNTEAFF
v_call: TRBV12-3/TRBV12-4; j_call: TRBJ1-2; cdr3_aa: CASSLNSAYGYTF
v_call: TRBV7-9; j_call: TRBJ2-5; cdr3_aa: CASSTLGMETQYF
v_call: TRBV7-2; j_call: TRBJ2-1; cdr3_aa: CASILEIVGGPSDEQFF
v_call: TRBV12-5; j_call: TRBJ2-5; cdr3_aa: CASGLVQRGGQETQYF
v_call: TRBV20-1; j_call: TRBJ2-7; cdr3_aa: CSATTSGGQLYEQYF
v_call: TRBV28; j_call: TRBJ2-1; cdr3_aa: CASSLGSGRSSYNEQFF
v_call: TRBV20-1; j_call: TRBJ1-2; cdr3_aa: CSARGHIRTDNNYGYTF